These T cell receptor beta chains were read from a single sample in a study of early T cells in non-severe SARS-CoV-2 infection. TCRdb fed the 5' RACE reads into MiXCR, producing one record per CDR3 protein. This sample has tens of thousands of distinct CDR3 sequences, with about 4.6% found just once. The sample comprised whole blood. Receptors were obtained from an adult who was a healthcare worker with PCR-confirmed SARS-CoV-2 infection or an uninfected control (not recorded which). Both conserved end residues are part of each CDR3. Each record gives: V gene, D gene, clone size, J gene, CDR3 DNA, CDR3 protein. A D gene is named only where the DNA matches it firmly. Not all rows give a size; the values are once, few, many and, for expanded clones, a class.

TRBV5-1	TRBD1	many	TRBJ1-2	TGCGCCAGCAGCCCGGACAGGGAGTATGGCTACACCTTC	CASSPDREYGYTF
TRBV18	.	many	TRBJ2-3	TGTGCCAGCTCACCAGGACAGTATAGCACAGATACGCAGTATTTT	CASSPGQYSTDTQYF
TRBV3-1	.	many	TRBJ2-1	TGTGCCAGCAGCCCGCGCCTCAATGAGCAGTTCTTC	CASSPRLNEQFF
TRBV4-1	TRBD1	many	TRBJ2-5	TGCGCCAGCAGCCAACCACAGGGGGCCGAGACCCAGTACTTC	CASSQPQGAETQYF
TRBV20-1	.	many	TRBJ1-2	TGCAGTGCCGAAGGACGCCAGAAGGGCTACACCTTC	CSAEGRQKGYTF
TRBV12-3/TRBV12-4	.	few	TRBJ1-5	TGTGCCAGCAGTTTTGGGGGAAGCAATCAGCCCCAGCATTTT	CASSFGGSNQPQHF
TRBV20-1	TRBD1	many	TRBJ1-5	TGCAGTGCTAGAGACCCCGGACAGGGTAAGCAGCCCCAGCATTTT	CSARDPGQGKQPQHF
TRBV6-4	TRBD2	.	TRBJ2-1	TGTGCCAGCAGTGACTCCCTAGCGGGAGAGGTCAATGAGCAGTTCTTC	CASSDSLAGEVNEQFF
TRBV29-1	TRBD2	many	TRBJ2-3	TGCAGCGTTGACTCGGCGGGAGGCAACACAGATACGCAGTATTTT	CSVDSAGGNTDTQYF
TRBV10-3	TRBD2	many	TRBJ2-3	TGTGCCATCAGTGAGTCTAGCGGGAGCATCACAGATACGCAGTATTTT	CAISESSGSITDTQYF
TRBV3-1	.	many	TRBJ1-2	TGTGCCAGCAGCCAAGGAGAGGGGAGGAACTATGGCTACACCTTC	CASSQGEGRNYGYTF
TRBV12-3/TRBV12-4	.	many	TRBJ1-1	TGTGCCAGCAGTTGGGATGTAGGGACGGCTTTCTTT	CASSWDVGTAFF
TRBV28	TRBD1	many	TRBJ1-2	TGTGCCAGCAGTTTTCTCGGGGACAGGGCAAACTATGGCTACACCTTC	CASSFLGDRANYGYTF
TRBV4-1	.	many	TRBJ2-4	TGCGCCAGCAGCCAAGACACCGGGACCCTAGCCAAAAACATTCAGTACTTC	CASSQDTGTLAKNIQYF
TRBV6-1	.	many	TRBJ1-2	TGTGCCAGCAACCCGGGGGTTATTGGGGGCCATGGCTACACCTTC	CASNPGVIGGHGYTF
TRBV12-3/TRBV12-4	.	.	TRBJ2-2	TGTGCCAGCAGTTTAGATTCTTCTCGCGGGGAGCTGTTTTTT	CASSLDSSRGELFF
TRBV12-3/TRBV12-4	TRBD1	many	TRBJ2-7	TGTGCCAGCAGAGCTAAGACAGGGGACTACGAGCAGTACTTC	CASRAKTGDYEQYF
TRBV6-6	.	many	TRBJ2-7	TGTGCCAGCTTTGGGGGGGCCGACTACGAGCAGTACTTC	CASFGGADYEQYF
TRBV12-3/TRBV12-4	TRBD1	few	TRBJ1-4	TGTGCCAGCAGTTCTACCGGGACAGGGGAGGGAAAACTGTTTTTT	CASSSTGTGEGKLFF
TRBV6-5	.	many	TRBJ1-4	TGTGCCAGCAAGAGCTATAATGAAAAACTGTTTTTT	CASKSYNEKLFF
TRBV20-1	TRBD1	many	TRBJ1-2	TGCAGTGCAACCCCTGACAGGGGTAACTATGGCTACACCTTC	CSATPDRGNYGYTF
TRBV6-5	.	once	TRBJ2-7	TGTTCCAGCAGTCCTTCTCGGGAGTGGGAGCAGTACTTC	CSSSPSREWEQYF
TRBV12-3/TRBV12-4	.	many	TRBJ2-6	TGTGCCAGCCAACCGGAGGTCTCTGGGGCCAACGTCCTGACTTTC	CASQPEVSGANVLTF
TRBV7-2	.	many	TRBJ2-1	TGTGCCAGCTACTTAGGGGGGACTCTCTGGGAGCAGTTCTTC	CASYLGGTLWEQFF
TRBV3-1	.	many	TRBJ2-7	TGTGCCAGCAGCTCGGGACTCTCCTACGAGCAGTACTTC	CASSSGLSYEQYF
TRBV7-7	.	many	TRBJ2-1	TGTGCTAGCAGTCCTGGGACGGTAGATGAGCAGTTCTTC	CASSPGTVDEQFF
TRBV5-6	.	few	TRBJ2-2	TGTGCCAGCAGCTCGTGGCGTGGGGAGCTGTTTTTT	CASSSWRGELFF
TRBV6-5	TRBD1	.	TRBJ2-7	TGTGCCAGCAGTTATGCAGGGACAGGGGGCTCCTACGAGCAGTACTTC	CASSYAGTGGSYEQYF
TRBV28	TRBD2	many	TRBJ2-5	TGTGCCAGCAGGACTAGCGGAAAAGAGACCCAGTACTTC	CASRTSGKETQYF
TRBV18	TRBD1	few	TRBJ1-4	TGTGTCAGCTCACCATTACGACAGGGGGCCGTCGATGGTGAAAAACTGTTTTTT	CVSSPLRQGAVDGEKLFF
TRBV4-1	.	many	TRBJ1-2	TGCGCCAGCAGCCAAGATGAGGCCTGGGGCTATGGCTACACCTTC	CASSQDEAWGYGYTF